The clone carrying this TCR beta chain was picked up a small number of times. Its antigen is not known. The data were taken from a study of T cells after yellow fever vaccination. For TCR, cDNA came from 5'RACE template switching, which added a universal primer site and UMIs. TCRdb reanalysed the 5' RACE reads using MiXCR and keeps one entry per CDR3 protein. The sample has about 550,000 distinct CDR3 sequences, 15% to 20% seen once. Trimming left V 11 bases short and J 6 bases short, with 14 bases between. Germline V gives CDR1 MDHEN, CDR2 SYDVKM. There are 11 residues in the CDR3. The study's findings and limits: Re-detected after boosting: most primary clones, 96% of CD4 and 88% of CD8. Abundant clonotypes (contaminants from the bulk population) could be present in FACS-sorted repertoires.

This chain uses TRBV28 with TRBJ2-7; D is undetermined. The receptor comes from a man aged 25-45 years who received the YFV17D yellow fever vaccine. The sample consisted of PBMCs, taken 15 days after the yellow fever booster vaccination. CDR3 sequence reads: CACQEFGEQYF. The CDR3 nucleotides read TGTGCCTGCCAGGAGTTTGGCGAGCAGTACTTC.